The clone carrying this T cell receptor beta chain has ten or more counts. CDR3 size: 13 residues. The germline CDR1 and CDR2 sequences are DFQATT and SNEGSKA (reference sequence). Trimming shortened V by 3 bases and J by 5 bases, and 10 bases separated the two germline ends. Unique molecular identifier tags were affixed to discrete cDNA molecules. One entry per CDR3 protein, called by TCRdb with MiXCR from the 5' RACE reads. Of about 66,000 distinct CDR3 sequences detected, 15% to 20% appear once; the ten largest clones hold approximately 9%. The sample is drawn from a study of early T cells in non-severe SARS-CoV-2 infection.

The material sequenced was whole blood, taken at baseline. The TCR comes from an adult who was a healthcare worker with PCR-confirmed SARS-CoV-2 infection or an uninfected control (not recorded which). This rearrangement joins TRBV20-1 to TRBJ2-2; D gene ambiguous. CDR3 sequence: CSARTKVTGELFF. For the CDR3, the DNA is TGCAGTGCTAGGACAAAAGTGACCGGGGAGCTGTTTTTT.